This TCR beta chain was recorded in a study of T cell clonality in common variable immunodeficiency. Study-wide results and limits: Compared with controls, CVID subjects had fewer shared TCRbeta clones.

CVID and control samples used equivalent genomic DNA input. The assay was immunoSEQ multiplex PCR, and TCRdb's table has in-frame clones only and misses some. The table lists tens of thousands of clones, with no singletons. This clone was seen a few times. The antigen is undetermined. With the read ending 3 residues before the CDR3 end, the germline J gene is used to fill in that end. CDR1 is LNHDA and CDR2 is SQIVND in the germline V gene (reference sequence). The CDR3 loop spans 18 amino acids. V lost 5 bases, J lost 3 bases, and 26 bases lay in between. Sequenced sample: peripheral blood mononuclear cells. This receptor was obtained from a person aged 18-70 years in good health. The chain links TRBV19 to TRBJ2-7, with a tentative D call TRBD1 (5 bases). The CDR3 reads CASSESHRSLSFFYEQYF. The CDR3 DNA, read in part, is TGTGCCAGTAGTGAATCCCACAGGTCCCTTTCCTTTTTCTACGAG. Full variable domain (remainder filled in from reference TRBV19 and TRBJ2-7): DGGITQSPKYLFRKEGQNVTLSCEQNLNHDAMYWYRQDPGQGLRLIYYSQIVNDFQKGDIAEGYSVSREKKESFPLTVTSAQKNPTAFYLCASSESHRSLSFFYEQYFGPGTRLTVT.